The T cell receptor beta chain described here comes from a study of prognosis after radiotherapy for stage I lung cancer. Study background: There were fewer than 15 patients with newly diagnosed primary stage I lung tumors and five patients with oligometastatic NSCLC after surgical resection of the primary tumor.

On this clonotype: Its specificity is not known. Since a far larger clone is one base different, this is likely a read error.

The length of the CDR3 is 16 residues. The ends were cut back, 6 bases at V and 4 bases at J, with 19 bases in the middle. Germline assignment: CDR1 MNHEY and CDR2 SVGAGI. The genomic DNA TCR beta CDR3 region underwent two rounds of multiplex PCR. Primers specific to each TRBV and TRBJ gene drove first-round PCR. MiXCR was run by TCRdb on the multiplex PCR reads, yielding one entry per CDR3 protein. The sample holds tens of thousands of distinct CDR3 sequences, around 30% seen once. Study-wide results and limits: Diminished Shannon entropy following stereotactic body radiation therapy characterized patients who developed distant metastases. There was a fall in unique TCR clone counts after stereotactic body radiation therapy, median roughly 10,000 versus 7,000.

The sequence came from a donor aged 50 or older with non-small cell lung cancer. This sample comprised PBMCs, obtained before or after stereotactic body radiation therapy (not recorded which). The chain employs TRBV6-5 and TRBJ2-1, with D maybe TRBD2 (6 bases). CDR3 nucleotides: TGTGCCAGCAGGGGCGGGAATAGCGGATTTTACAATGAGCAGTTCTTC. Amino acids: CASRGGNSGFYNEQFF.